These 14 T cell receptor beta chains were all obtained from the same sample, sequenced in a study of spatial heterogeneity in lung cancer. The time point is: sample taken at primary tumor resection. No cognate antigen is known for these TCRs. Broader study findings: For expanded intratumoral alpha and beta TCRs, counts tracked tumor mutation counts.

From the 5' RACE reads, TCRdb called clonotypes with MiXCR, one entry per CDR3 protein. This sample has 11,000 to 15,000 distinct CDR3 sequences, with 4.7% found just once. The specimen was lung tumor tissue, collected at surgery. These receptors originate from a female donor with early-stage non-small cell lung cancer.

This clonotype was seen only a few times. This beta chain is a stray read from a library made for alpha chains; its abundance is not meaningful. The CDR3 is CASSLYGRERTDTQYF. Here the CDR3 DNA reads TGTGCCAGCAGCCTATATGGACGGGAACGCACAGATACGCAGTATTTT. The chain has TRBV7-8 and TRBJ2-3, with a tentative D call TRBD2 (5 bases). Deletions cut 5 bases from V and 1 base from J, with 16 bases between. CDR1 is SGHVS, CDR2 FQNEAQ, per germline. The length of the CDR3 is 16 residues.

This clonotype showed up just a few times. This beta chain represents an off-target read in a library built for alpha chains; its size is of limited meaning. This chain links TRBV5-1 with TRBJ2-7; D possibly matches TRBD1 or TRBD2 (7 bases each). V was cut by 4 bases and J by 4 bases, with 21 bases left in between. The V gene's germline CDR1 is SGHRS and CDR2 YFSETQ. The CDR3 length is 16 residues. In DNA form, the CDR3 reads TGCGCCAGCAGCCTAAGGGGACCGCAGGGGGGGTACGAGCAGTACTTC. Its protein product is CASSLRGPQGGYEQYF.

This clonotype came up many times. Being off target in a library aimed at alpha chains, this beta chain has a size of little meaning. The V gene is TRBV29-1, the J gene TRBJ2-7; perhaps TRBD2 as D (6 bases). Germline V gene lookup returns CDR1 SQVTM and CDR2 ANQGSEA. The V end was cut by 4 bases, the J end by 6 bases, with 19 bases between. The CDR3 has 14 residues. In nucleotides, the CDR3 is TGCAGCGTTGTACCGGGGGTAATAGGAGGCGAGCAGTACTTC. It codes for CSVVPGVIGGEQYF.

Ten or more counts support this clonotype. This beta chain represents an off-target read in a library built for alpha chains; its size is of limited meaning. The rearrangement uses TRBV27 and TRBJ2-2; D not certain. The CDR3 covers 14 residues. Germline CDR1 reads MNHEY; CDR2 reads SMNVEV (reference sequence). Trimming stripped 6 bases from V and 4 bases from J, with 12 bases between. CDR3: CASRAGHFTGELFF. The CDR3 bases are TGTGCCAGCAGGGCCGGGCACTTCACCGGGGAGCTGTTTTTT.

This clonotype appeared many times. A library made for alpha chains picked up this beta chain off target, so its size means little. V usage is TRBV27 and J usage is TRBJ2-7, with 10 bases matching TRBD1. The CDR3 runs 15 residues. In germline, CDR1 is MNHEY, CDR2 SMNVEV (reference sequence). V shed 2 bases and J 4 bases; nucleotides not matched to a gene: 5. Here the CDR3 DNA reads TGTGCCAGCAGTTTAAGACAGGGGGCTGCTTACGAGCAGTACTTC. Translated: CASSLRQGAAYEQYF.

This clonotype was observed a handful of times. This beta chain represents an off-target read in a library built for alpha chains; its size is of limited meaning. V usage is TRBV6-5 and J usage is TRBJ2-7; the match to TRBD2 covers 11 bases. The trim removed 7 bases at V and 3 bases at J, leaving 8 bases unmatched. From germline, CDR1 is MNHEY and CDR2 SVGAGI. This CDR3 is 15 amino acids long. The CDR3 reads CASNLAGGTHYEQYF. In DNA form, the CDR3 reads TGTGCCAGCAACCTAGCGGGGGGCACCCACTACGAGCAGTACTTC.

This clonotype was recorded at least ten times. A library prepared for alpha chains yielded this beta chain as an off-target read; its size is of little meaning. This chain uses TRBV12-3 or TRBV12-4 with TRBJ2-7; TRBD1 aligns across 7 bases. This CDR3 contains 13 residues. The V and J ends lost 5 bases and 5 bases, in that order; junction bases with no gene match: 6. CDR3 sequence (DNA): TGTGCCAGCAGTAGCCTACAGGGGAACGAGCAGTACTTC. Its translation: CASSSLQGNEQYF.

This clonotype was recorded many times. This beta chain lies outside the target of a library built for alpha chains; its clone size means little. The chain recombines TRBV7-6 with TRBJ1-6; D is undetermined. From germline, CDR1 is SGHVS and CDR2 FNYEAQ. There are 13 residues in the CDR3. Trimming took off 1 base at V and 7 bases at J, with 5 bases between the two ends. The CDR3 DNA follows: TGTGCCAGCAGCTTAGACTTAAATTCACCCCTCCACTTT. Amino acids: CASSLDLNSPLHF.

There are many counts of this clonotype. This beta chain is a stray read from a library made for alpha chains; its abundance is not meaningful. The chain links TRBV29-1 to TRBJ1-2; 7 nucleotides match TRBD1. CDR3 length: 13 residues. V shed 3 bases and J 2 bases; nucleotides not matched to a gene: 3. Germline V gene sequence: CDR1 SQVTM, CDR2 ANQGSEA. The CDR3 nucleotides read TGCAGCGTTGAGGCAGGGGGAAACTATGGCTACACCTTC. As protein: CSVEAGGNYGYTF.

This clonotype was seen at least ten times. This beta chain turned up in a library designed for alpha chains; as an off-target read, its abundance says little. The rearrangement joins TRBV5-6 to TRBJ1-2; D possibly corresponds to TRBD1 (6 bases). Germline lookup yields CDR1 SGHDT and CDR2 YYEEEE. This CDR3 is built from 15 residues. The CDR3 nucleotides read TGTGCGAGCGAAGGGGGAGCAGCGACTAACTATGGCTACACCTTC. It codes for CASEGGAATNYGYTF.

This clonotype has at least ten counts. The library was built for alpha chains, so this beta chain is an off-target read and its size means little. V and J are TRBV20-1 and TRBJ2-7, with D perhaps TRBD1 or TRBD2 (5 bases each). The V end lost 3 bases, the J end lost 4 bases, and 10 bases lay between the germline ends. CDR1 and CDR2 (germline): DFQATT, SNEGSKA (reference sequence). The CDR3 has 12 amino acids. The CDR3 DNA reads TGCAGTGCTAGCGGGGCACGGTACGAGCAGTACTTC. Translated: CSASGARYEQYF.

This clonotype was recorded at least ten times. This beta chain turned up in a library designed for alpha chains; as an off-target read, its abundance says little. The chain recombines TRBV9 with TRBJ1-5; 9 nucleotides line up with TRBD1. This CDR3 is 15 amino acids long. Looked up from germline, CDR1 is SGDLS and CDR2 is YYNGEE. The V gene end was trimmed by 3 bases and the J gene end by 6 bases; junction bases not matched to a gene: 7. The CDR3 sequence: CASSADRGVGQPQHF. Here the CDR3 DNA reads TGTGCCAGCAGCGCCGACAGGGGGGTTGGTCAGCCCCAGCATTTT.

This clonotype was recorded many times. For a library built for alpha chains, this beta chain is a stray read; little rests on its size. The rearrangement uses TRBV21-1 and TRBJ1-1; the table names TRBD1, a call not compared with the DNA. TRBV21-1 is labeled a pseudogene. The CDR3 loop spans 15 amino acids. CDR3 sequence (DNA): TGTGCCAGCAGTAAGGAACCAGGGTCGGGTACTGAAGCTTTCTTT. This encodes CASSKEPGSGTEAFF.

This clonotype was seen at least ten times. Within a library made for alpha chains, this beta chain is off target, and its count is uninformative. V is TRBV6-5 and J is TRBJ2-4; the D gene is possibly TRBD2 (6 bases). The CDR3 extends over 15 amino acids. Trimming left V 5 bases short and J 1 base short, with 12 bases between. The germline gives CDR1 MNHEY, CDR2 SVGAGI. The CDR3 here is CASSTARGAKNIQYF. The CDR3 nucleotides read TGTGCCAGCAGTACAGCCCGGGGGGCCAAAAACATTCAGTACTTC.